This is a list of T cell receptor beta chains from one sample in a study of T cells and Merkel cell carcinoma outcomes. Libraries were prepared by immunoSEQ multiplex PCR; TCRdb keeps only in-frame clonotypes and omits some of them. Among some 21,000 clones listed, over 70% were seen once. The sequencing sample was made of tumor tissue from Merkel cell carcinoma. These receptors originate from a human donor with Merkel cell carcinoma. The CDR3 runs from the conserved cysteine through the conserved F or W. A D gene is named only where the DNA matches it firmly. Size is stated for part of the rows, as once, few or many counts, or as a class when the clone is expanded.

D	V	length	J	size	CDR3	DNA
TRBD1	TRBV28	15	TRBJ2-5	once	CASSPSGQGKETQYF	TGTGCCAGCAGTCCTTCGGGACAGGGGAAAGAGACCCAGTACTTC
TRBD2	TRBV29-1	12	TRBJ2-1	.	CSVWEGRNEQFF	TGCAGCGTCTGGGAGGGCCGGAATGAGCAGTTCTTC
.	TRBV4-1	17	TRBJ1-1	.	CASSQELFGGGVTEAFF	TGCGCCAGCAGCCAAGAGCTTTTTGGGGGTGGGGTCACTGAAGCTTTCTTT
TRBD1	TRBV11-3	14	TRBJ1-1	.	CASSDRQGNTEAFF	TGTGCCAGCAGCGACAGACAGGGCAACACTGAAGCTTTCTTT
.	TRBV27	13	TRBJ1-1	.	CASQGTLNTEAFF	TGTGCCAGCCAGGGAACCTTGAACACTGAAGCTTTCTTT
TRBD2	TRBV2	15	TRBJ2-7	.	CASRVSGSLAYEQYF	TGTGCCAGCAGGGTTAGCGGGAGTTTAGCCTACGAGCAGTACTTC
.	TRBV10-2	12	TRBJ2-7	.	CASKTHLNEQYF	TGCGCCAGTAAGACTCACCTTAATGAGCAGTACTTC
TRBD2	TRBV5-1	16	TRBJ2-1	.	CASSLAGGSSYNEQFF	TGCGCCAGCAGCTTGGCCGGGGGGAGCTCCTACAATGAGCAGTTCTTC
TRBD1	TRBV6-1	14	TRBJ2-7	.	CASRATGAMNEQYF	TGTGCCAGCAGGGCTACAGGGGCAATGAACGAGCAGTACTTC
TRBD1	TRBV11-2	15	TRBJ1-2	.	CASSSNPGQGLGYTF	TGTGCCAGCAGCTCTAACCCCGGACAGGGACTCGGCTACACCTTC
.	TRBV5-4	14	TRBJ1-4	few	CASSYDATNEKLFF	TGTGCCAGCAGCTATGATGCAACTAATGAAAAACTGTTTTTT
.	TRBV13	15	TRBJ1-5	.	CASSLGGGEGQPQHF	TGTGCCAGCAGCTTAGGAGGAGGGGAAGGTCAGCCCCAGCATTTT
TRBD1	TRBV7-9	15	TRBJ1-3	.	CASSPIQGLSHTIYF	TGTGCCAGCAGCCCGATACAGGGGCTGAGTCACACCATATATTTT
.	TRBV11-3	15	TRBJ2-7	few	CASSRSSGTPYEQYF	TGTGCCAGCAGTCGTTCCTCCGGGACCCCCTACGAGCAGTACTTC
TRBD1	TRBV11-2	13	TRBJ1-3	few	CADRGRKVDTIYF	TGTGCCGACAGGGGGCGTAAGGTGGACACCATATATTTT
TRBD2	TRBV29-1	14	TRBJ2-7	.	CSVAGLRGTYEQYF	TGCAGCGTAGCGGGACTCCGAGGGACCTACGAGCAGTACTTC
TRBD1	TRBV5-1	13	TRBJ2-3	.	CASWDSLGDTQYF	TGCGCCAGTTGGGACAGTTTGGGGGATACGCAGTATTTT
TRBD1	TRBV11-2	15	TRBJ2-5	.	CVSSPTGYHQETQYF	TGTGTCAGCAGTCCGACAGGGTACCACCAAGAGACCCAGTACTTC
.	TRBV13	14	TRBJ1-1	.	CASRRGEGNTEAFF	TGTGCCAGCAGGCGGGGTGAGGGGAACACTGAAGCTTTCTTT
.	TRBV28	11	TRBJ2-1	.	CASSFVGEQFF	TGTGCCAGCAGTTTTGTAGGTGAGCAGTTCTTC
.	TRBV11-2	15	TRBJ2-3	few	CASSLVWRSTDTQYF	TGTGCCAGCAGCTTAGTGTGGCGCTCAACAGATACGCAGTATTTT